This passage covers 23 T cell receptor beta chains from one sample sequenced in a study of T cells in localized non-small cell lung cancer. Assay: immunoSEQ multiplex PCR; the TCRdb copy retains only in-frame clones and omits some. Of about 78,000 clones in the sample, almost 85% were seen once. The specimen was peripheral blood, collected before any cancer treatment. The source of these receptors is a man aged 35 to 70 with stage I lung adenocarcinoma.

In DNA, the CDR3 is TGTGCCACCAGCAGAGGTATAGCGGGAGCCTACGAGCAGTACTTC. Translation gives CATSRGIAGAYEQYF. The chain is built from TRBV15 and TRBJ2-7; 9 positions match TRBD2. The V segment lost 1 base and the J segment 2 bases; nucleotides outside the gene matches: 3. Per the germline V gene, CDR1 is LNHNV and CDR2 is YYDKDF (reference sequence). The CDR3 is made up of 15 amino acids.

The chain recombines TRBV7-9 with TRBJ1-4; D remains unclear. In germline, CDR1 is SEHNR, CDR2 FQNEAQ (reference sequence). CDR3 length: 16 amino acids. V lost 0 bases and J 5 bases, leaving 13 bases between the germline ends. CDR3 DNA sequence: TGTGCCAGCAGCTTAGCTACGACGACCGGAAATGAAAAACTGTTTTTT. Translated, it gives CASSLATTTGNEKLFF.

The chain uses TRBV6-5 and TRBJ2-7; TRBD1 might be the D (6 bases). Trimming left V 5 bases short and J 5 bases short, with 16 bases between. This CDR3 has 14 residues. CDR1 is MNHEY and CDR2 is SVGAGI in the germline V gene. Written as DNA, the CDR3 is TGTGCCAGCAGTAAAACAGGGTATGGTCACGAGCAGTACTTC. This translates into CASSKTGYGHEQYF.

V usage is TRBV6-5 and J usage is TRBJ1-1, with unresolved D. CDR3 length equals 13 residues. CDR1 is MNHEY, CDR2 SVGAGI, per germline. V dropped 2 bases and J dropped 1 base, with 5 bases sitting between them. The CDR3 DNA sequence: TGTGCCAGCAGTTACGGGCCGAACACTGAAGCTTTCTTT. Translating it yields CASSYGPNTEAFF.

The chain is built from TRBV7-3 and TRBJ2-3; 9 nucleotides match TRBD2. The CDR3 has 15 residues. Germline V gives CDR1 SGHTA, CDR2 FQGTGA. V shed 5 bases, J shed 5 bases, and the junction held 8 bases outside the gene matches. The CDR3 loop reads CASSPRTSVGDTQYF. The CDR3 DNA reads TGTGCCAGCAGCCCCCGGACTAGCGTCGGAGATACGCAGTATTTT.

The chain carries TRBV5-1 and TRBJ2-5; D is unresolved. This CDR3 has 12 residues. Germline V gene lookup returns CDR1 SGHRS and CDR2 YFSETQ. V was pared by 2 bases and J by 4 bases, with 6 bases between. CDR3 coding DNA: TGCGCCAGCAGCTTCGGTGGAGAGACCCAGTACTTC. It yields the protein CASSFGGETQYF.

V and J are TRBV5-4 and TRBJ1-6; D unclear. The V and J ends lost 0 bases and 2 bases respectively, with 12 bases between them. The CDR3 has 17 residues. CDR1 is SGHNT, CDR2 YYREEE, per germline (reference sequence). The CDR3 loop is CASSLGYPGAYNSPLHF. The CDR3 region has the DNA TGTGCCAGCAGCTTGGGGTATCCAGGCGCCTATAATTCACCCCTCCACTTT.

CDR3 nucleotide sequence: TGTGCCAGCAGAGAAAGAGGGACATTCAACACTGAAGCTTTCTTT. Translated: CASRERGTFNTEAFF. The chain carries TRBV2 and TRBJ1-1, with D maybe TRBD1 (6 bases). CDR3 length: 15 residues. The V end was cut by 6 bases, the J end by 2 bases, with 16 bases between. In germline, CDR1 is SNHLY, CDR2 FYNNEI. Filled out from reference TRBV2 and TRBJ1-1, the complete variable domain reads EPEVTQTPSHQVTQMGQEVILRCVPISNHLYFYWYRQILGQKVEFLVSFYNNEISEKSEIFDDQFSVERPDGSNFTLKIRSTKLEDSAMYFCASRERGTFNTEAFFGQGTRLTVV.

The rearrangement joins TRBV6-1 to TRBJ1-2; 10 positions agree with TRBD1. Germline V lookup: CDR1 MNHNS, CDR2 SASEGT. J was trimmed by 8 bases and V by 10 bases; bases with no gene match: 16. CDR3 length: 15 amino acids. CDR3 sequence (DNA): TGTGCCACCAAGCTTGCGACAGGGGGCGTGGGGGGCTACACCTTC. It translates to CATKLATGGVGGYTF.

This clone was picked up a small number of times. This CDR3 reads CASIPSGGSDTQYF. The CDR3 nucleotides read TGTGCCAGCATTCCTAGCGGGGGGTCAGATACGCAGTATTTT. V is TRBV25-1 and J is TRBJ2-3, with 11 positions matching TRBD2. Losses at the gene ends were 7 bases for V and 4 bases for J; bases not matched to a gene: 4. The CDR3 contains 14 residues. Germline CDR1 reads MGHDK; CDR2 reads SYGVNS.

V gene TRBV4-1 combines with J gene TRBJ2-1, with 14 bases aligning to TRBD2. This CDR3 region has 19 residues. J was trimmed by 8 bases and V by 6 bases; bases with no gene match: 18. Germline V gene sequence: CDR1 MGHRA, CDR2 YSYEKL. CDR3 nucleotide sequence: TGCGCCAGCAGTCAAAGGACCACCGGGACTAGCGGGAGTTGGGATGAGCAGTTCTTC. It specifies CASSQRTTGTSGSWDEQFF.

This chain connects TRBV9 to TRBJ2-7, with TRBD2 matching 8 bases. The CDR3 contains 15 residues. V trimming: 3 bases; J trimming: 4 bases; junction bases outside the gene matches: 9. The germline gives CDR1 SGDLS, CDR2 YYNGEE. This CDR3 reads CASSEGFGRAYEQYF. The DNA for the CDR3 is TGTGCCAGCAGCGAGGGGTTCGGGAGGGCGTACGAGCAGTACTTC.

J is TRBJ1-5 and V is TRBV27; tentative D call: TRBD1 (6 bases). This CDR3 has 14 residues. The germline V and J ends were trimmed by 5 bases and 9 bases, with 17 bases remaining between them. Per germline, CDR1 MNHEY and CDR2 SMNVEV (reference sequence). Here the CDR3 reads CASSLGQTASPQHF. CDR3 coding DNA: TGTGCCAGCAGTCTCGGACAGACCGCATCGCCCCAGCATTTT.

CDR3 nucleotide sequence: TGTGCCAGCACCAGAGGACAGACGAACACCGGGGAGCTGTTTTTT. Protein sequence: CASTRGQTNTGELFF. The V call is TRBV6-5, the J call TRBJ2-2; tentatively, D is TRBD1 (6 bases). The length of the CDR3 is 15 residues. Trimming removed 7 bases at V and 0 bases at J, with 12 bases between. Germline CDR1 MNHEY, CDR2 SVGAGI.

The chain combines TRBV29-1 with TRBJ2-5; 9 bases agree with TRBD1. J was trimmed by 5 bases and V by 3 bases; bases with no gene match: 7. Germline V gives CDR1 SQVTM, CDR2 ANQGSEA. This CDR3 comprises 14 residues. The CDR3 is CSVDPQGAEETQYF. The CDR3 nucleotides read TGCAGCGTTGATCCACAGGGGGCAGAGGAGACCCAGTACTTC.

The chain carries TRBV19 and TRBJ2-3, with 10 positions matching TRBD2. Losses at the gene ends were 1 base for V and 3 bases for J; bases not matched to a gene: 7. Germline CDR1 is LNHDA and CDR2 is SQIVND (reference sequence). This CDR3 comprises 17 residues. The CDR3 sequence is CASSIGFPSGRTDTQYF. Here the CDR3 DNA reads TGTGCCAGTAGTATAGGATTCCCTAGCGGGAGAACAGATACGCAGTATTTT. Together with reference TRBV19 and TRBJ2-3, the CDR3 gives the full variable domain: DGGITQSPKYLFRKEGQNVTLSCEQNLNHDAMYWYRQDPGQGLRLIYYSQIVNDFQKGDIAEGYSVSREKKESFPLTVTSAQKNPTAFYLCASSIGFPSGRTDTQYFGPGTRLTVL.

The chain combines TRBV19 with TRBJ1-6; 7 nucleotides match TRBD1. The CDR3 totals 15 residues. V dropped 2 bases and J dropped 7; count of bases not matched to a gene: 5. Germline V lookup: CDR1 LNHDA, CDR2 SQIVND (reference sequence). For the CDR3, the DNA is TGTGCCAGTAGTATAAGGGACAGCGGGAATTCACCCCTCCACTTT. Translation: CASSIRDSGNSPLHF.

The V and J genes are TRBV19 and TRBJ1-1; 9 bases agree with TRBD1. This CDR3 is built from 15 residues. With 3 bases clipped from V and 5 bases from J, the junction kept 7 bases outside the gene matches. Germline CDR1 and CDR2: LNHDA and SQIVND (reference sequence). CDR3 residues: CASSMGGQGRTEAFF. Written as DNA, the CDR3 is TGTGCCAGTAGTATGGGCGGACAGGGGAGAACTGAAGCTTTCTTT. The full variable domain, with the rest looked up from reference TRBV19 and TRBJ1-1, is DGGITQSPKYLFRKEGQNVTLSCEQNLNHDAMYWYRQDPGQGLRLIYYSQIVNDFQKGDIAEGYSVSREKKESFPLTVTSAQKNPTAFYLCASSMGGQGRTEAFFGQGTRLTVV.

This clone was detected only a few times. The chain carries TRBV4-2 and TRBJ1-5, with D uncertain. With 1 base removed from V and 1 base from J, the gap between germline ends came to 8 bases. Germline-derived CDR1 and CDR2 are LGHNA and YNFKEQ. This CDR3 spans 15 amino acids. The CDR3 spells CASSQGGMSNQPQHF. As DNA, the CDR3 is TGTGCCAGCAGCCAAGGAGGGATGAGCAATCAGCCCCAGCATTTT.

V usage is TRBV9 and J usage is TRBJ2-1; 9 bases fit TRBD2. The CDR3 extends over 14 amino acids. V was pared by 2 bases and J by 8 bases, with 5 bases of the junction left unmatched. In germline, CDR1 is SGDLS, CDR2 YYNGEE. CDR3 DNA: TGTGCCAGCAGCGTGGGACTAGCTTCGGATGAGCAGTTCTTC. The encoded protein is CASSVGLASDEQFF.

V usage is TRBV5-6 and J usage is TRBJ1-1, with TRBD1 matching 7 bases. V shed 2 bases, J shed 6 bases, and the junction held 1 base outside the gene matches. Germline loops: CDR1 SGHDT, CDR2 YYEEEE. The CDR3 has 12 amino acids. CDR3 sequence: CASSFQGAEAFF. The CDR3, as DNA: TGTGCCAGCAGCTTTCAGGGGGCTGAAGCTTTCTTT.

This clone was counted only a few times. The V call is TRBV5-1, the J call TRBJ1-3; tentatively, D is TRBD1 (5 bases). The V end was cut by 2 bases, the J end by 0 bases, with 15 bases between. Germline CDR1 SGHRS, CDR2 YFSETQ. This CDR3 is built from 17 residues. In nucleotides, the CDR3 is TGCGCCAGCAGCTTAGTTGCAGGGTCTATCTCTGGAAACACCATATATTTT. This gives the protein CASSLVAGSISGNTIYF.

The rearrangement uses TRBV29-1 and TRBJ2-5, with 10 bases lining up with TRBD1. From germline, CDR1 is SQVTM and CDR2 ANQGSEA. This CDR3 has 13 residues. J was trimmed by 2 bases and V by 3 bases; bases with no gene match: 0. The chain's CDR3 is CSVEGQGQETQYF. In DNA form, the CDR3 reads TGCAGCGTTGAGGGACAGGGGCAAGAGACCCAGTACTTC.